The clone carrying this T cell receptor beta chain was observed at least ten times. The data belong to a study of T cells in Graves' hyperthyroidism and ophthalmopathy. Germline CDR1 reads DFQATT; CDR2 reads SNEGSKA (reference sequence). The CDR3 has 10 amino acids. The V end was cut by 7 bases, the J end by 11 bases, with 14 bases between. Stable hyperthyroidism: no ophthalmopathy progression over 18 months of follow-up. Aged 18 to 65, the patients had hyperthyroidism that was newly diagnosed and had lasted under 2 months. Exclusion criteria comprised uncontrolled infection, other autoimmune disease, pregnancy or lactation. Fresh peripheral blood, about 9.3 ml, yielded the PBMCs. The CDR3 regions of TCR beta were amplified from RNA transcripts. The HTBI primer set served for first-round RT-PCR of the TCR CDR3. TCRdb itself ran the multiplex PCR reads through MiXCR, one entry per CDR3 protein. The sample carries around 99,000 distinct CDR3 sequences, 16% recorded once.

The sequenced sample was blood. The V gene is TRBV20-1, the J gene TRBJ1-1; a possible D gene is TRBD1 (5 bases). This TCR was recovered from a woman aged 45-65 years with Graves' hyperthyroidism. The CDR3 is CSVTGEAAFF. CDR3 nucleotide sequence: TGCAGTGTCACGGGGGAGGCGGCTTTCTTT.